A single sample is the source of the 31 T cell receptor beta chains below, sequenced in a study of CD8 T cells in Susac syndrome. Random hexamers primed reverse transcription of about 0.45 to 1 ug RNA. TCRdb used MiXCR to reprocess the immunoSEQ multiplex PCR reads, holding one entry per CDR3 protein. The table includes 90,000 to 150,000 distinct CDR3 sequences, approximately 94% detected once. The specimen sequenced was CD4+ T cells from PBMCs. These receptor sequences come from a human donor in good health.

The chain has TRBV7-2 and TRBJ2-1; TRBD2 aligns across 13 bases. The CDR3 length is 14 residues. Germline trimming cut 5 bases from V and 9 bases from J; bases unmatched to any gene: 4. Germline V CDR1 and CDR2: SGHTA, FQGNSA. In nucleotides, the CDR3 is TGTGCCAGCAGCACGACTAGCGGGAGGATTGAGCAGTTCTTC. Its translation: CASSTTSGRIEQFF.

The CDR3 DNA is TGTGCCAGCAAGCGGGGGCATAATTCACCCCTCCACTTT. This codes for CASKRGHNSPLHF. V usage is TRBV28 and J usage is TRBJ1-6, with D perhaps matching TRBD1 (6 bases). V was trimmed by 7 bases and J by 5 bases, leaving 9 bases between them. The CDR3 contains 13 residues. Germline-derived CDR1 and CDR2 are MDHEN and SYDVKM.

This rearrangement joins TRBV12-3 or TRBV12-4 to TRBJ2-1; no clear D gene. There are 13 residues in the CDR3. Trimming cost V 4 bases and J 10 bases, with 14 bases left between them. In nucleotides, the CDR3 is TGTGCCAGCAGTTCCTTGGGCAACGTGGAGCAGTTCTTC. Translating gives CASSSLGNVEQFF.

The chain links TRBV12-3 or TRBV12-4 to TRBJ1-1; TRBD1 might be the D (6 bases). The CDR3 length is 13 residues. V was pared by 5 bases and J by 7 bases, with 14 bases between. The CDR3 bases are TGTGCCAGCAGTCTTAGGGGGGCCGGTGAAGCTTTCTTT. This gives the protein CASSLRGAGEAFF.

The chain links TRBV3-1 to TRBJ1-5; D is perhaps TRBD1 (5 bases). The germline V gene has CDR1 LGHDT and CDR2 YNNKEL (reference sequence). The CDR3 totals 14 residues. With 4 bases removed from V and 6 bases from J, the gap between germline ends came to 13 bases. The CDR3 sequence is CASSRGGLGQPQHF. CDR3 nucleotides: TGTGCCAGCAGCCGGGGCGGTCTGGGTCAGCCCCAGCATTTT. The full variable domain, its missing parts supplied by reference TRBV3-1 and TRBJ1-5, is DTAVSQTPKYLVTQMGNDKSIKCEQNLGHDTMYWYKQDSKKFLKIMFSYNNKELIINETVPNRFSPKSPDKAHLNLHINSLELGDSAVYFCASSRGGLGQPQHFGDGTRLSIL.

This clonotype is a singleton in its sample. The CDR3 DNA is TGCAGCTTCGACAGGGGCGCTTTTAATCGGTACACCTTC. It yields the protein CSFDRGAFNRYTF. This chain uses TRBV29-1 with TRBJ1-2; 8 bases agree with TRBD1. V lost 8 bases to trimming and J lost 11 bases; unmatched junction nucleotides: 16. The germline CDR1 and CDR2 sequences are SQVTM and ANQGSEA. This CDR3 contains 13 residues.

This rearrangement joins TRBV7-2 to TRBJ1-3; D unclear. Trimming stripped 2 bases from V and 4 bases from J, with 12 bases between. From germline, CDR1 is SGHTA and CDR2 FQGNSA. The CDR3 sequence is 15 residues long. CDR3 amino acids: CASSLSQAAGNTIYF. In DNA form, the CDR3 reads TGTGCCAGCAGCTTATCCCAGGCCGCGGGAAACACCATATATTTT.

V usage is TRBV29-1 and J usage is TRBJ2-1; no definite D call. V lost 6 bases, J lost 8 bases, and 20 bases lay in between. Germline V gene sequence: CDR1 SQVTM, CDR2 ANQGSEA. The CDR3 contains 14 residues. DNA for the CDR3: TGCAGCGTGGCCGGGCCCCTAGAACCCGATGAGCAGTTCTTC. Its translation: CSVAGPLEPDEQFF.

CDR3 nucleotide sequence: TGTGCCAGTAGTCCGAGGACTAGCTACAATGAGCAGTTCTTC. Its protein product is CASSPRTSYNEQFF. This rearrangement joins TRBV19 to TRBJ2-1, with 7 bases that match TRBD2. CDR3 length: 14 residues. Per germline, CDR1 LNHDA and CDR2 SQIVND (reference sequence). With V trimmed by 5 bases and J by 3 bases, 4 bases remained unmatched.

The genes are TRBV7-9 and TRBJ1-1, with D uncertain. The V gene's germline CDR1 is SEHNR and CDR2 FQNEAQ (reference sequence). V was clipped by 5 bases and J by 1 base, with 11 bases between them. The CDR3 has 14 residues. The CDR3 DNA is TGTGCCAGCAGCCCTGGACGGACGAACACTGAAGCTTTCTTT. It is translated as CASSPGRTNTEAFF.

This clonotype was found once. The genes are TRBV9 and TRBJ2-1; 14 nucleotides line up with TRBD2. The V and J ends lost 3 bases and 10 bases, in that order; junction bases with no gene match: 6. Germline V gene lookup returns CDR1 SGDLS and CDR2 YYNGEE. CDR3 length: 15 amino acids. The CDR3 sequence: CASSAGLAGALEQFF. Here the CDR3 DNA reads TGTGCCAGCAGCGCGGGACTAGCGGGAGCCCTCGAGCAGTTCTTC.

J is TRBJ2-2 and V is TRBV5-1, with TRBD1 matching over 8 bases. CDR3 length: 14 residues. After removal of 5 bases from V and 6 bases from J, the junction contained 6 bases not matched to a gene. The germline V gene has CDR1 SGHRS and CDR2 YFSETQ. The CDR3 DNA follows: TGCGCCAGCAGTCCGGACAGGGCCTCCGGGGAGCTGTTTTTT. Residues: CASSPDRASGELFF.

This chain links TRBV7-2 with TRBJ2-2; weak D call: TRBD2 (5 bases). Trimming removed 5 bases from V and 4 bases from J, with 11 bases in between. Germline lookup yields CDR1 SGHTA and CDR2 FQGNSA. This CDR3 has 14 residues. As DNA, the CDR3 is TGTGCCAGCAGCACCCGGACTCCCACCGGGGAGCTGTTTTTT. This translates into CASSTRTPTGELFF.

V and J are TRBV20-1 and TRBJ2-1; 10 nucleotides match TRBD2. The CDR3 sequence is 14 residues long. V shed 6 bases and J 6 bases; nucleotides not matched to a gene: 8. The germline CDR1 and CDR2 sequences are DFQATT and SNEGSKA (reference sequence). Here the CDR3 reads CSARLAGPINEQFF. The CDR3 nucleotides read TGCAGTGCCAGACTAGCGGGCCCTATCAATGAGCAGTTCTTC.

The DNA for the CDR3 is TGCGCCAGCAGCTTGGAGGGGACTAGCCGAAGGGAGCTGTTTTTT. Translation gives CASSLEGTSRRELFF. This chain joins TRBV5-1 and TRBJ2-2; TRBD2 aligns across 9 bases. The V and J ends lost 0 bases and 9 bases, in that order; junction bases with no gene match: 6. From germline, CDR1 is SGHRS and CDR2 YFSETQ. CDR3 length: 15 amino acids. The variable domain in full, completed from reference TRBV5-1 and TRBJ2-2, reads KAGVTQTPRYLIKTRGQQVTLSCSPISGHRSVSWYQQTPGQGLQFLFEYFSETQRNKGNFPGRFSGRQFSNSRSEMNVSTLELGDSALYLCASSLEGTSRRELFFGEGSRLTVL.

The chain links TRBV12-3 or TRBV12-4 to TRBJ2-7; 12 positions agree with TRBD2. The CDR3 sequence is 13 residues long. J lost 4 bases, V lost 9 bases, and 4 bases had no gene match. CDR3 sequence (DNA): TGTGCCAGTCGGACTAGCGGGACTTACGAGCAGTACTTC. Residues: CASRTSGTYEQYF.

This sequence joins TRBV5-4 and TRBJ2-5, with D tentatively TRBD1 (5 bases). CDR1 is SGHNT and CDR2 is YYREEE in the germline V gene (reference sequence). V was shortened by 0 bases and J by 4 bases, with 16 bases between the two germline ends. The CDR3 covers 16 residues. The CDR3 DNA reads TGTGCCAGCAGCTTGGGGGGCGTGGAGTTAGGAGAGACCCAGTACTTC. Residues: CASSLGGVELGETQYF. Full variable domain (remainder filled in from reference TRBV5-4 and TRBJ2-5): ETGVTQSPTHLIKTRGQQVTLRCSSQSGHNTVSWYQQALGQGPQFIFQYYREEENGRGNFPPRFSGLQFPNYSSELNVNALELDDSALYLCASSLGGVELGETQYFGPGTRLLVL.

The chain couples TRBV2 to TRBJ2-7; TRBD1 aligns across 8 bases. Trimming took 4 bases from V and 3 from J; bases not matched to a gene: 8. The CDR3 extends over 15 amino acids. Germline CDR1 SNHLY, CDR2 FYNNEI. The CDR3 is CASSGGQGINYEQYF. DNA for the CDR3: TGTGCCAGCAGTGGAGGACAGGGTATAAACTACGAGCAGTACTTC.

The chain has TRBV2 and TRBJ2-1, with TRBD1 matching over 7 bases. The CDR3 has 14 residues. Losses at the gene ends were 8 bases for V and 5 bases for J; bases not matched to a gene: 9. Germline loops: CDR1 SNHLY, CDR2 FYNNEI. CDR3 protein: CASGWNRGDNEQFF. CDR3 nucleotide sequence: TGTGCCAGCGGATGGAACAGGGGAGACAATGAGCAGTTCTTC.

The rearrangement links TRBV29-1 to TRBJ2-1, with D perhaps matching TRBD2 (6 bases). CDR1 is SQVTM, CDR2 ANQGSEA, per germline. The CDR3 consists of 13 residues. V dropped 5 bases and J dropped 9 bases, with 17 bases sitting between them. The CDR3 spells CSVPFGGNFEQFF. The CDR3 coding sequence is TGCAGCGTTCCTTTTGGCGGGAACTTTGAGCAGTTCTTC.

This CDR3 is CASSFAGQGPNEKLFF. CDR3 nucleotides: TGTGCCAGCAGCTTCGCCGGACAGGGGCCTAATGAAAAACTGTTTTTT. The chain recombines TRBV7-9 with TRBJ1-4; 9 nucleotides align to TRBD1. Germline CDR1 is SEHNR and CDR2 is FQNEAQ (reference sequence). With 3 bases clipped from V and 3 bases from J, the junction kept 5 bases outside the gene matches. The CDR3 has 16 residues.

The chain carries TRBV12-3 or TRBV12-4 and TRBJ2-2; D gene uncertain. V was pared by 3 bases and J by 6 bases, with 11 bases between. CDR3 length: 14 residues. The chain's CDR3 is CASSLAIIAGELFF. In nucleotides, the CDR3 is TGTGCCAGCAGTTTGGCCATTATCGCCGGGGAGCTGTTTTTT.

Here the CDR3 reads CSVPSGSSYNEQFF. The CDR3 bases are TGCAGCGTGCCCAGCGGGAGCTCCTACAATGAGCAGTTCTTC. V usage is TRBV29-1 and J usage is TRBJ2-1, with 8 bases fitting TRBD2. CDR1 and CDR2 from the germline V gene are SQVTM and ANQGSEA. The CDR3 has 14 residues. J lost 0 bases, V lost 6 bases, and 4 bases had no gene match.

This chain connects TRBV20-1 to TRBJ2-5; 12 bases are shared with TRBD2. This CDR3 region has 17 residues. Trimming at V came to 1 base and at J to 8 bases, leaving 14 bases not matched to a gene. The germline CDR1 and CDR2 sequences are DFQATT and SNEGSKA (reference sequence). The CDR3 sequence: CSARASGRVGSVETQYF. Written as DNA, the CDR3 is TGCAGTGCTAGAGCTAGCGGGAGGGTTGGATCAGTGGAAACCCAGTACTTC.

The V and J genes are TRBV7-2 and TRBJ2-7; 8 bases match TRBD1. Germline CDR1 is SGHTA and CDR2 is FQGNSA. The V segment lost 3 bases and the J segment 1 base; nucleotides outside the gene matches: 8. The CDR3 length is 16 residues. The CDR3 region has the DNA TGTGCCAGCAGCTTTGGTATAGGACAGGGATCCTACGAGCAGTACTTC. The encoded protein is CASSFGIGQGSYEQYF. Together with reference TRBV7-2 and TRBJ2-7, the CDR3 gives the full variable domain: GAGVSQSPSNKVTEKGKDVELRCDPISGHTALYWYRQSLGQGLEFLIYFQGNSAPDKSGLPSDRFSAERTGGSVSTLTIQRTQQEDSAVYLCASSFGIGQGSYEQYFGPGTRLTVT.

The chain recombines TRBV29-1 with TRBJ1-1; tentatively, D is TRBD1 (5 bases). V lost 8 bases and J lost 1, with 11 bases in between. CDR1 and CDR2 (germline): SQVTM, ANQGSEA. CDR3 size: 12 residues. The CDR3 spells CSSRGANTEAFF. CDR3 bases: TGCAGCTCCCGGGGCGCGAACACTGAAGCTTTCTTT.

The chain uses TRBV3-1 and TRBJ2-3; D is unresolved. Germline CDR1 reads LGHDT; CDR2 reads YNNKEL (reference sequence). V was trimmed by 1 base and J by 5 bases, leaving 16 bases between them. The CDR3 sequence is 16 residues long. CDR3 in amino acids: CASSQVLGRFGDTQYF. CDR3 sequence (DNA): TGTGCCAGCAGCCAAGTTCTAGGAAGGTTTGGAGATACGCAGTATTTT.

The CDR3 DNA sequence: TGTGCCAGCAGCTTAGTGAGAGGGGAAAACATTCAGTACTTC. This codes for CASSLVRGENIQYF. V gene TRBV11-2 combines with J gene TRBJ2-4, with D tentatively TRBD1 or TRBD2 (5 bases each). The CDR3 extends over 14 amino acids. The V gene's germline CDR1 is SGHAT and CDR2 FQNNGV. Trimming stripped 1 base from V and 5 bases from J, with 9 bases between. The complete variable domain, with remaining parts taken from reference TRBV11-2 and TRBJ2-4, reads EAGVAQSPRYKIIEKRQSVAFWCNPISGHATLYWYQQILGQGPKLLIQFQNNGVVDDSQLPKDRFSAERLKGVDSTLKIQPAKLEDSAVYLCASSLVRGENIQYFGAGTRLSVL.

V gene TRBV5-1 combines with J gene TRBJ1-1; 7 nucleotides agree with TRBD1. Germline V gives CDR1 SGHRS, CDR2 YFSETQ. J lost 6 bases, V lost 4 bases, and 9 bases had no gene match. The CDR3 length is 14 residues. The CDR3 nucleotides are TGCGCCAGCAGCACAGGACAGGTCGGGGCTGAAGCTTTCTTT. It is translated as CASSTGQVGAEAFF.

The chain carries TRBV19 and TRBJ2-2, with 10 bases aligning to TRBD2. Losses at the gene ends were 3 bases for V and 7 bases for J; bases not matched to a gene: 8. CDR1 and CDR2 (germline): LNHDA, SQIVND (reference sequence). CDR3 length equals 16 residues. CDR3 bases: TGTGCCAGTAGTATCTTGCTAGCGGGAGTGGGCGGGGAGCTGTTTTTT. It encodes CASSILLAGVGGELFF.

This sequence joins TRBV5-6 and TRBJ2-1, with a tentative D call TRBD2 (6 bases). The CDR3 is 16 amino acids. Between the trimmed V and J ends, which lost 1 base and 6 bases, there was a span of 17 bases. From germline, CDR1 is SGHDT and CDR2 YYEEEE. Here the CDR3 reads CASSLKPGDISNEQFF. The CDR3 bases are TGTGCCAGCAGCTTGAAGCCGGGAGACATATCCAATGAGCAGTTCTTC. Looking up the rest from reference TRBV5-6 and TRBJ2-1 gives the full variable domain: DAGVTQSPTHLIKTRGQQVTLRCSPKSGHDTVSWYQQALGQGPQFIFQYYEEEERQRGNFPDRFSGHQFPNYSSELNVNALLLGDSALYLCASSLKPGDISNEQFFGPGTRLTVL.